A single sample gave rise to the 11 T cell receptor beta chains below, sequenced in a study of cytomegalovirus exposure and HLA in healthy donors. The primer mix had 60 Vbeta and 13 Jbeta primers. Using immunoSEQ multiplex PCR, the repertoire was profiled, and TCRdb retains in-frame clones only, with some absent. The profile shows over 100,000 clones, 74% of them singletons. Material: PBMCs. These receptors were collected from a man aged 35 to 55 in good health and CMV-seropositive.

The chain couples TRBV6-1 to TRBJ2-1; weak D call: TRBD1 (5 bases). Germline V CDR1 and CDR2: MNHNS, SASEGT. The ends were cut back, 4 bases at V and 8 bases at J, with 12 bases in the middle. CDR3 length: 13 residues. The CDR3 DNA follows: TGTGCCAGCAGTGTGGGGCATCCCCATGAGCAGTTCTTC. It codes for CASSVGHPHEQFF.

The rearrangement uses TRBV10-1 and TRBJ1-1; TRBD1 might be the D (6 bases). CDR1 and CDR2 (germline): WNHNN, SYGVQD (reference sequence). The V end lost 4 bases, the J end lost 0 bases, and 12 bases lay between the germline ends. The CDR3 runs 15 residues. The CDR3: CASSVTQGLNTEAFF. The CDR3 coding sequence is TGCGCCAGCAGTGTAACACAGGGTTTGAACACTGAAGCTTTCTTT.

This clone turned up a few times. V and J are TRBV28 and TRBJ1-1; possible D gene TRBD1, 5 bases. CDR3 length equals 15 residues. In germline, CDR1 is MDHEN, CDR2 SYDVKM. The V end was cut by 5 bases, the J end by 1 base, with 14 bases between. The CDR3 here is CASSPRGHGNTEAFF. For the CDR3, the DNA is TGTGCCAGCAGTCCCCGAGGACACGGGAACACTGAAGCTTTCTTT.

The V and J genes are TRBV5-1 and TRBJ1-6; D may be TRBD1 (5 bases). The V gene's germline CDR1 is SGHRS and CDR2 YFSETQ. V was trimmed by 5 bases and J by 10 bases, leaving 16 bases between them. The CDR3 is made up of 14 amino acids. The chain's CDR3 is CASRVAAAGSPLHF. The CDR3 DNA reads TGCGCCAGCAGGGTTGCGGCCGCAGGGTCACCCCTCCACTTT.

In this sample, this clone turned up a few times. The chain links TRBV5-4 to TRBJ2-7; no firm D call. In germline, CDR1 is SGHNT, CDR2 YYREEE (reference sequence). The CDR3 contains 11 residues. The V and J ends lost 3 bases and 5 bases respectively, with 6 bases between them. The CDR3 DNA is TGTGCCAGCAGCTCCGACAACGAGCAGTACTTC. Translation gives CASSSDNEQYF. Looking up the rest from reference TRBV5-4 and TRBJ2-7 gives the full variable domain: ETGVTQSPTHLIKTRGQQVTLRCSSQSGHNTVSWYQQALGQGPQFIFQYYREEENGRGNFPPRFSGLQFPNYSSELNVNALELDDSALYLCASSSDNEQYFGPGTRLTVT.

This chain connects TRBV19 to TRBJ2-1; maybe TRBD1 (8 bases). The CDR3 is 15 residues long. The germline V and J ends were trimmed by 8 bases and 8 bases, with 22 bases remaining between them. CDR1 is LNHDA and CDR2 is SQIVND in the germline V gene (reference sequence). CDR3 sequence: CASWGGRGRSDEQFF. CDR3 in DNA: TGTGCCAGTTGGGGGGGCAGGGGGCGTTCGGATGAGCAGTTCTTC.

The rearrangement uses TRBV25-1 and TRBJ1-2; 7 nucleotides match TRBD1. The CDR3 totals 16 residues. The germline V gene encodes CDR1 MGHDK and CDR2 SYGVNS. Trimming took 6 bases from V and 5 from J; bases not matched to a gene: 15. CDR3 nucleotides: TGTGCCAGCAGCGATCCAACCACCGGGACAGTTTATGGCTACACCTTC. Translating it yields CASSDPTTGTVYGYTF.

This clone was seen more than once but under ten times. The CDR3 DNA is TGTGCCAGCAGCCTGGGACAGGCGGCCTACGAGCAGTACTTC. Encoded protein: CASSLGQAAYEQYF. This sequence joins TRBV14 and TRBJ2-7; 8 nucleotides align to TRBD1. The CDR3 has 14 residues. CDR1 and CDR2 (germline): SGHDN, FVKESK. With V trimmed by 4 bases and J by 2 bases, 4 bases remained unmatched.

The chain joins TRBV19 to TRBJ1-2, with TRBD1 matching 12 bases. This CDR3 has 15 residues. V lost 3 bases, J lost 8 bases, and 7 bases stayed unmatched. Germline CDR1 and CDR2: LNHDA and SQIVND (reference sequence). The CDR3 is CASSMGQGAGWGYTF. The CDR3 region has the DNA TGTGCCAGTAGTATGGGACAGGGGGCCGGGTGGGGCTACACCTTC.

This clone has just a few counts. The chain recombines TRBV5-5 with TRBJ1-5; 7 nucleotides match TRBD1. The CDR3 is 15 amino acids. Per the germline V gene, CDR1 is SGHKS and CDR2 is YYEKEE (reference sequence). The ends lost 3 bases at V and 4 bases at J; junction bases unmatched: 7. CDR3 sequence (DNA): TGTGCCAGCAGCTCTGACAGGGAAGGGAATCAGCCCCAGCATTTT. Protein: CASSSDREGNQPQHF.

J is TRBJ1-1 and V is TRBV6-5; 7 bases map to TRBD1. The CDR3 has 15 residues. The germline gives CDR1 MNHEY, CDR2 SVGAGI. After removal of 0 bases from V and 5 bases from J, the junction contained 6 bases not matched to a gene. The CDR3 is CASSYSLTGQTEAFF. Written as DNA, the CDR3 is TGTGCCAGCAGTTACTCACTGACAGGGCAAACTGAAGCTTTCTTT.